This TCR beta chain comes out of a study of T cell repertoires in cytomegalovirus infection. Study in general: Public TCR beta signatures indicated both CMV infection and matching HLA type. Study-wide results and limits: In two of eight donors, the top clonotype was HLA-C-restricted CMV-specific. People with CMV and the relevant HLA were identified by cumulative public TCR beta family frequency.

The germline V gene encodes CDR1 SGHTA and CDR2 FQGTGA. There are 17 residues in the CDR3. V shed 5 bases and J shed 1 base, with 19 bases lying between them. This clonotype occurred many times. Antigen: not known. MiXCR was run by TCRdb on the reads, yielding one entry per CDR3 protein. The data hold some 280,000 distinct CDR3 sequences, with approximately 14% observed a single time. The sequencing sample was made of PBMCs. This clonotype originated in a human donor in good health (CMV status not recorded). Some clones in this sample may be carry-over from other donors' samples. V usage is TRBV7-3 and J usage is TRBJ2-3; a possible D gene is TRBD2 (7 bases). The CDR3 sequence: CASSPSDGRGRTDTQYF. For the CDR3, the DNA is TGTGCCAGCAGCCCCTCAGATGGGCGGGGGCGCACAGATACGCAGTATTTT.